This T cell receptor (beta chain) is drawn from a study of T cell responses to AZD1222 COVID-19 vaccine. Concerning this clone: The target antigen is unknown.

Trimming pared 5 bases from V and 8 bases from J, leaving 13 bases between. The CDR3 is made up of 13 amino acids. The table came from immunoSEQ multiplex PCR; TCRdb's copy has only in-frame clones and leaves some out. The sample has about 98,000 clones, less than 90% seen once. General observations from the study: All repertoire sampling was performed exclusively after the peak T cell response. The span of vaccine-associated CD4 TCRs extended across spike, with dominance at 160-218 and 743-854. Compared with day 0, the breadth and depth of the Spike-specific TCR repertoire rose significantly after two doses of AZD1222.

This chain joins TRBV12-3 or TRBV12-4 and TRBJ2-1; D perhaps matches TRBD2 (5 bases). The sequence came from an adult in good health. The sequencing here drew on peripheral blood, taken on day 0 of AZD1222 vaccination. The CDR3 protein is CASSRRTVDEQFF. The CDR3 DNA reads TGTGCCAGCAGTCGCCGGACTGTGGATGAGCAGTTCTTC.